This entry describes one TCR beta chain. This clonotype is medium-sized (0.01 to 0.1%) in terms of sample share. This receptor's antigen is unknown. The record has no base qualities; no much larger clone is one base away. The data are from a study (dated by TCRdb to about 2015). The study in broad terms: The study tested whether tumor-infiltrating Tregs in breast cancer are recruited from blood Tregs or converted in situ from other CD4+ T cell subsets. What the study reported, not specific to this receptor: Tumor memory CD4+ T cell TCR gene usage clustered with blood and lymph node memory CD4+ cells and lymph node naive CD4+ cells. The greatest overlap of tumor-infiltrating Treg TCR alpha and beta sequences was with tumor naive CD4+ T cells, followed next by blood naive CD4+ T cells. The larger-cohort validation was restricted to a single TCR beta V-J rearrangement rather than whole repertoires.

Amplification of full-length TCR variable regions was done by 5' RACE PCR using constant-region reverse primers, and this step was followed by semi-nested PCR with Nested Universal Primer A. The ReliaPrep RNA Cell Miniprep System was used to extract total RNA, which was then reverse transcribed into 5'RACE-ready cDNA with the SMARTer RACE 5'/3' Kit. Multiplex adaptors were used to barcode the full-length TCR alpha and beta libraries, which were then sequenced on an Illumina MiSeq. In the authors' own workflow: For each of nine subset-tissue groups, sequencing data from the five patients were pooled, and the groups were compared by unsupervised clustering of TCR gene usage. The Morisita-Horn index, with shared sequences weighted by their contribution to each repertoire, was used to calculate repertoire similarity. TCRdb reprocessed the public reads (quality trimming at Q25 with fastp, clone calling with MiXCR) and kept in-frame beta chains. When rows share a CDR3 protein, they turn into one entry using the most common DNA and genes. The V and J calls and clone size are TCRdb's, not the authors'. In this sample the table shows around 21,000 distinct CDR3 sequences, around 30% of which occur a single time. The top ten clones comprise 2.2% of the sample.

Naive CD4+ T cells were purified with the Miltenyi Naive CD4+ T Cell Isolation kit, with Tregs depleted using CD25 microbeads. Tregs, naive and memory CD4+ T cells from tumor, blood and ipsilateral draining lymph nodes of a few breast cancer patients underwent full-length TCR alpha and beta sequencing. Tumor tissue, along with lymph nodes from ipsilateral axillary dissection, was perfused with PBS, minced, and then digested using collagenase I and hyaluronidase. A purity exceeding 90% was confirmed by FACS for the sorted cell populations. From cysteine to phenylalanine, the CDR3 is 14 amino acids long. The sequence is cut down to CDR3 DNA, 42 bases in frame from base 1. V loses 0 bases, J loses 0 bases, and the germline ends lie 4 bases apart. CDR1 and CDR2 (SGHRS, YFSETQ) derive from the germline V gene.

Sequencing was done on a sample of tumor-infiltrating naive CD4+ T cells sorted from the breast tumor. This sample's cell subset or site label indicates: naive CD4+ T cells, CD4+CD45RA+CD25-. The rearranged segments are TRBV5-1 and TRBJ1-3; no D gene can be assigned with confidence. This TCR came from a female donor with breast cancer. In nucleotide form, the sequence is TGCGCCAGCAGCTTGGCTGCCTCTGGAAACACCATATATTTT. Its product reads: CASSLAASGNTIYF.